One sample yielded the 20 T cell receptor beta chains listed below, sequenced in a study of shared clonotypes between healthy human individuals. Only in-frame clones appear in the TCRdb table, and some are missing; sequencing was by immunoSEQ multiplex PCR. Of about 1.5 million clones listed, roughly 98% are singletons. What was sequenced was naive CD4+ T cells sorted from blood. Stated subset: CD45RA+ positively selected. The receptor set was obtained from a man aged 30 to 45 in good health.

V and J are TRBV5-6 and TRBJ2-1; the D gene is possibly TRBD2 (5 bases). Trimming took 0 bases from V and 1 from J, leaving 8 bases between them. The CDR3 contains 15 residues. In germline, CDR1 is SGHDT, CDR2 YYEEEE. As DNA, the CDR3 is TGTGCCAGCAGCTTGGACCTAGCTTCCTACAATGAGCAGTTCTTC. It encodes CASSLDLASYNEQFF.

CDR3 amino acids: CASLGTSHRNEQFF. The CDR3 bases are TGTGCCAGTCTTGGGACTAGCCATCGCAATGAGCAGTTCTTC. The V and J genes are TRBV19 and TRBJ2-1; 9 bases fit TRBD2. V dropped 8 bases and J dropped 6; count of bases not matched to a gene: 8. The CDR3 length is 14 residues. The V gene's germline CDR1 is LNHDA and CDR2 SQIVND (reference sequence).

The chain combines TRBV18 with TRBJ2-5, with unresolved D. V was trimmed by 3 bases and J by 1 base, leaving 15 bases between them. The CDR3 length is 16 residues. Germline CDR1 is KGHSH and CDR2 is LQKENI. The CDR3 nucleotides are TGTGCCAGCTCACCCAGGACCCCAAGGAGCCAAGAGACCCAGTACTTC. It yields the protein CASSPRTPRSQETQYF.

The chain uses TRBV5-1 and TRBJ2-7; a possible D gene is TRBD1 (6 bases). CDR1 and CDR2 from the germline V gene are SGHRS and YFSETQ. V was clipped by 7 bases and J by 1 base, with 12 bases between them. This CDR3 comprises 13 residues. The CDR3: CASLAQGSYEQYF. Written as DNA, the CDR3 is TGCGCCAGCCTAGCCCAGGGGTCCTACGAGCAGTACTTC.

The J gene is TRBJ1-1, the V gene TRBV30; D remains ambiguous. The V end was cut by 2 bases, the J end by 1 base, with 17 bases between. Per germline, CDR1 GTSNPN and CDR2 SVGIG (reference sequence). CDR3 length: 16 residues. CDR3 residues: CAWSRDFLTENTEAFF. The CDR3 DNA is TGTGCCTGGAGTCGCGACTTCTTGACCGAGAACACTGAAGCTTTCTTT.

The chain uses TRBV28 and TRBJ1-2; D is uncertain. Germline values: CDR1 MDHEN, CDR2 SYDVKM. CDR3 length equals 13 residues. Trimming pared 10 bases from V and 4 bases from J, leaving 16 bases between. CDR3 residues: CATIQGATYGYTF. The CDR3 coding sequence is TGTGCCACCATACAAGGTGCGACCTATGGCTACACCTTC.

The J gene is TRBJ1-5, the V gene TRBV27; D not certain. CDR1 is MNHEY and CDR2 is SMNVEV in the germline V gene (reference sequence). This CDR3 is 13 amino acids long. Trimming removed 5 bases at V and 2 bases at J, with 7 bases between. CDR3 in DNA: TGTGCCAGCAGTATTAAGCGCAATCAGCCCCAGCATTTT. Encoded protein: CASSIKRNQPQHF.

This CDR3 reads CASSLWVPSLNTEAFF. DNA of the CDR3: TGCGCCAGCAGCTTGTGGGTCCCATCCCTGAACACTGAAGCTTTCTTT. The chain combines TRBV5-1 with TRBJ1-1; D not resolved. V lost 1 base and J 0 bases, leaving 13 bases between the germline ends. The CDR3 has 16 amino acids. Germline-derived CDR1 and CDR2 are SGHRS and YFSETQ.

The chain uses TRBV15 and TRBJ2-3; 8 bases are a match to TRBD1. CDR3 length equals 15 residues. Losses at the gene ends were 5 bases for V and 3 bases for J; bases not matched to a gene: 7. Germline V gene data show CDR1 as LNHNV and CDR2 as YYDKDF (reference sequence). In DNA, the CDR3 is TGTGCCACCAGCCACTTTCGGACAGGGACAGATACGCAGTATTTT. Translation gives CATSHFRTGTDTQYF.

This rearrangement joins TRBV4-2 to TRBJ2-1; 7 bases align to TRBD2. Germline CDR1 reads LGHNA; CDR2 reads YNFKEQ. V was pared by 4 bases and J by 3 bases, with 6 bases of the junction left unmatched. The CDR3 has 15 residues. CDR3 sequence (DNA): TGTGCCAGCAGCCCGGGCGGGACTAACTACAATGAGCAGTTCTTC. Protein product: CASSPGGTNYNEQFF.

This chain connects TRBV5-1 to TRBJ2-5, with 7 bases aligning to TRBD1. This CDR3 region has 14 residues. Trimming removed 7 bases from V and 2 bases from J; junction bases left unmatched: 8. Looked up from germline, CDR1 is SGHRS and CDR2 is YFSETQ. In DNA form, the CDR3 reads TGCGCCAGCGTCCGGGACAGCGGTCAAGAGACCCAGTACTTC. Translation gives CASVRDSGQETQYF.

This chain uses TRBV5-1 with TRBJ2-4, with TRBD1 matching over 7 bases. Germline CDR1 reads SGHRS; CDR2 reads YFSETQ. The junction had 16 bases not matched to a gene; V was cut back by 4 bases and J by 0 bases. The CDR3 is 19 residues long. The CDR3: CASSPTGTDLSLAKNIQYF. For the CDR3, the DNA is TGCGCCAGCAGCCCTACCGGGACAGACTTATCATTAGCCAAAAACATTCAGTACTTC. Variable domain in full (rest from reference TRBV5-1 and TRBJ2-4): KAGVTQTPRYLIKTRGQQVTLSCSPISGHRSVSWYQQTPGQGLQFLFEYFSETQRNKGNFPGRFSGRQFSNSRSEMNVSTLELGDSALYLCASSPTGTDLSLAKNIQYFGAGTRLSVL.

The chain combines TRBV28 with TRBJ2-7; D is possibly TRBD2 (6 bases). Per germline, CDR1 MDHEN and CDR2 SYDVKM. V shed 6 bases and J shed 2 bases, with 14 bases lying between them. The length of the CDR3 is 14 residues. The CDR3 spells CASRRGTPTYEQYF. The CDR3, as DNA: TGTGCCAGCAGAAGAGGGACTCCTACCTACGAGCAGTACTTC.

The CDR3 DNA sequence: TGTGCCAGCAGCTTACGTCCCCAGGGGGCCGGCGAGCAGTACTTC. Translation: CASSLRPQGAGEQYF. The chain joins TRBV11-2 to TRBJ2-7; 8 nucleotides line up with TRBD1. CDR1 is SGHAT, CDR2 FQNNGV, per germline. The CDR3 length is 15 residues. The J segment lost 6 bases and the V segment lost 2 bases, leaving 9 bases of the junction unmatched.

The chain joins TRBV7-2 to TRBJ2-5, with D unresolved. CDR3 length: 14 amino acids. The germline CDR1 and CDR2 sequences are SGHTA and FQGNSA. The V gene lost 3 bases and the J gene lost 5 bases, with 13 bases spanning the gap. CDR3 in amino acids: CASSLSLGRETQYF. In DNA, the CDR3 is TGTGCCAGCAGCTTGTCCCTGGGTAGGGAGACCCAGTACTTC.

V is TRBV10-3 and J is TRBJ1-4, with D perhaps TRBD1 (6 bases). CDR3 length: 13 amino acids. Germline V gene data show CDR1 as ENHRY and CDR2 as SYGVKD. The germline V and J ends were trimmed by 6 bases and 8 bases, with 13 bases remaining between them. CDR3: CAIRQEGGEKLFF. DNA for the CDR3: TGTGCCATCAGGCAAGAGGGGGGGGAAAAACTGTTTTTT.

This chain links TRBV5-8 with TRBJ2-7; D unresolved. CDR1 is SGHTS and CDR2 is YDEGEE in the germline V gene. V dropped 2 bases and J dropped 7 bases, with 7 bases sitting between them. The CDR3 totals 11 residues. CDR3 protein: CASSFLGEQYF. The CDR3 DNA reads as TGTGCCAGCAGCTTTCTAGGGGAGCAGTACTTC.

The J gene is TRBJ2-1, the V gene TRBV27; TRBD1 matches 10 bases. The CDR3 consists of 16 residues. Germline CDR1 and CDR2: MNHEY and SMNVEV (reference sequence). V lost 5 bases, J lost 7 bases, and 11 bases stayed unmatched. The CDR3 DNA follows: TGTGCCAGCAGTAGGATGACAGGGGGCGCTTTGAATGAGCAGTTCTTC. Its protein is CASSRMTGGALNEQFF.

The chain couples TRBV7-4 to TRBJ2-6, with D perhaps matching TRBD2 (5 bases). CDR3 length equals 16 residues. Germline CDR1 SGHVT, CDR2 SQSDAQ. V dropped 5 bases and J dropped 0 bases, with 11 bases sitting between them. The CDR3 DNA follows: TGTGCCAGCAGCCTCAAAGGAGGCTCTGGGGCCAACGTCCTGACTTTC. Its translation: CASSLKGGSGANVLTF.

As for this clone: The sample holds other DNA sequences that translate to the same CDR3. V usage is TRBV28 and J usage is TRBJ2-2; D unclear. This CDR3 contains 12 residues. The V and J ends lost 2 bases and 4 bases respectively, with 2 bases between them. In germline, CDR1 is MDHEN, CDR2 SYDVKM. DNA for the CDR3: TGTGCCAGCAGTTTAAGCACCGGGGAGCTGTTTTTT. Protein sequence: CASSLSTGELFF. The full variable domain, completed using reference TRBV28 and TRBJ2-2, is DVKVTQSSRYLVKRTGEKVFLECVQDMDHENMFWYRQDPGLGLRLIYFSYDVKMKEKGDIPEGYSVSREKKERFSLILESASTNQTSMYLCASSLSTGELFFGEGSRLTVL.